The 11 T cell receptor beta chains below come from one sample, sequenced in a study of blood T cells in healthy people across ages. Together with a sample-barcoded 5' primer, a J-beta primer mix was included in a second PCR lasting about 7 to 11 cycles. TCRdb re-derived calls from the 5' RACE reads in MiXCR, one entry per CDR3 protein. The table shows some 1.5 million distinct CDR3 sequences, with about 30% occurring only once. Sequencing was done on a sample of blood. These receptors came from a woman in her 30s in good health.

This clonotype has just one count. The V gene is TRBV7-2, the J gene TRBJ2-4; 11 bases match TRBD2. The CDR3 spans 16 residues. V was clipped by 6 bases and J by 13 bases; unmatched bases: 17. Germline loops: CDR1 SGHTA, CDR2 FQGNSA. The CDR3 coding sequence is TGTGCCAGCAGATATCGGACTAGCGGGTACTACAATGAGCAGTACTTC. It yields the protein CASRYRTSGYYNEQYF. The full variable domain, its missing parts supplied by reference TRBV7-2 and TRBJ2-4, is GAGVSQSPSNKVTEKGKDVELRCDPISGHTALYWYRQSLGQGLEFLIYFQGNSAPDKSGLPSDRFSAERTGGSVSTLTIQRTQQEDSAVYLCASRYRTSGYYNEQYFGAGTRLSVL.

In regard to this clonotype: This may be a read error: a much more frequent sequence differs by one nucleotide. The rearrangement links TRBV15 to TRBJ2-1, with 12 bases fitting TRBD1. The CDR3 extends over 14 amino acids. Germline loops: CDR1 LNHNV, CDR2 YYDKDF (reference sequence). For the CDR3, the DNA is TGTGCCACCAGCGGGGGACAGGGGGCATATGACCAGTTCTTC. It specifies CATSGGQGAYDQFF.

This clonotype was found a few times. The chain has TRBV5-1 and TRBJ2-5, with D possibly matching TRBD2 (6 bases). Germline values: CDR1 SGHRS, CDR2 YFSETQ. Trimming shortened V by 3 bases and J by 3 bases, and 12 bases separated the two germline ends. The CDR3 has 14 residues. The DNA of the CDR3 is TGCGCCAGCAGCTGGAAGGCTAGCGAAGAGACCCAGTACTTC. Amino acids: CASSWKASEETQYF.

This clonotype was observed many times. The CDR3 is CAWNWGGGNEQFF. For the CDR3, the DNA is TGTGCCTGGAACTGGGGTGGAGGCAATGAGCAGTTCTTC. This chain connects TRBV30 to TRBJ2-1, with D possibly matching TRBD2 (5 bases). Germline loops: CDR1 GTSNPN, CDR2 SVGIG (reference sequence). This CDR3 is 13 amino acids long. V lost 4 bases and J lost 6, with 13 bases in between.

This clonotype was observed a single time. The chain links TRBV28 to TRBJ2-4; D is possibly TRBD2 (6 bases). Germline V gene sequence: CDR1 MDHEN, CDR2 SYDVKM. The CDR3 has 16 amino acids. V was trimmed by 3 bases and J by 0 bases, leaving 12 bases between them. The CDR3 coding sequence is TGTGCCAGCAGTTTTTCTCAGGGACTAGCCAAAAACATTCAGTACTTC. It specifies CASSFSQGLAKNIQYF. Based on the CDR3 plus reference TRBV28 and TRBJ2-4, the full variable domain is DVKVTQSSRYLVKRTGEKVFLECVQDMDHENMFWYRQDPGLGLRLIYFSYDVKMKEKGDIPEGYSVSREKKERFSLILESASTNQTSMYLCASSFSQGLAKNIQYFGAGTRLSVL.

This chain uses TRBV5-1 with TRBJ2-7, with D tentatively TRBD2 (6 bases). The CDR3 has 15 amino acids. Germline assignment: CDR1 SGHRS and CDR2 YFSETQ. The germline V and J ends were trimmed by 0 bases and 7 bases, with 17 bases remaining between them. The CDR3 DNA follows: TGCGCCAGCAGCTTGGCCGCGGGACGCCCTACGGAGCAGTACTTC. As protein: CASSLAAGRPTEQYF.

The rearrangement joins TRBV12-3 or TRBV12-4 to TRBJ2-4; the D call may be TRBD1 or TRBD2 (5 bases each). The DNA end is a closer match to TRBJ2-7, so the J assignment may be wrong. This CDR3 is built from 14 residues. The DNA for the CDR3 is TGTGCCAGCAGTCCCGGACATCTCCGGGGCGAGCAGTACTTC. This gives the protein CASSPGHLRGEQYF.

Regarding this clonotype: The junction differs from germline at one of its ends, possibly a read error. The chain recombines TRBV6-5 with TRBJ1-2; D perhaps matches TRBD1 (5 bases). This CDR3 is 14 amino acids long. Germline CDR1 MNHEY, CDR2 SVGAGI. CDR3 DNA sequence: TGTGCCAGCAGTTACAGGGCAGGGACCCATGGCTACGCCTTC. It codes for CASSYRAGTHGYAF.

V is TRBV27 and J is TRBJ2-2; D perhaps matches TRBD2 (5 bases). The germline V gene encodes CDR1 MNHEY and CDR2 SMNVEV (reference sequence). V was shortened by 9 bases and J by 4 bases, with 18 bases between the two germline ends. CDR3 size: 15 residues. Here the CDR3 DNA reads TGTGCCAGGCTACGAGGGCCCCCCTTCACCGGGGAGCTGTTTTTT. Its protein product is CARLRGPPFTGELFF.

V is TRBV28 and J is TRBJ1-5; D perhaps matches TRBD1 (5 bases). This CDR3 is 16 amino acids long. The germline V gene has CDR1 MDHEN and CDR2 SYDVKM. V dropped 5 bases and J dropped 5 bases, with 19 bases sitting between them. The CDR3 spells CASSDVGGGGDQPQHF. CDR3 DNA sequence: TGTGCCAGCAGTGATGTGGGTGGGGGAGGAGATCAGCCCCAGCATTTT.

Note on this clonotype: This may arise from a read error, as a much more abundant clone is one base away. The chain couples TRBV6-1 to TRBJ2-7; TRBD1 aligns across 9 bases. V trimming: 4 bases; J trimming: 5 bases; junction bases outside the gene matches: 12. This CDR3 contains 16 residues. Looked up from germline, CDR1 is MNHNS and CDR2 is SASEGT. The CDR3 bases are TGTGCCAGCAGTGTAACAGCCGGGACAGGGTCCCACGAGCAGTACTTC. As protein: CASSVTAGTGSHEQYF.